This is a list of T cell receptor beta chains from one sample in a study of radiotherapy plus CTLA-4 blockade in lung cancer. The method was immunoSEQ multiplex PCR; TCRdb's version includes in-frame clones alone and lacks a portion of them. Of about 40,000 clones in the sample, 75% to 80% were seen once. Sequenced material: peripheral blood, taken from a patient treated with radiotherapy plus ipilimumab. The receptor set was obtained from a human donor with non-small cell lung cancer that progressed on radiotherapy plus ipilimumab. The CDR3 runs from the conserved cysteine through the conserved F or W. A D gene is named only where the DNA matches it firmly. Some rows have no size entry. The others give once, few or many, or a class for an expanded clone.

V gene: TRBV6-1
D gene: TRBD1
clone size: NA
J gene: TRBJ2-7
CDR3 DNA: TGTGCCAGCAGTTCAAAGACAGGGGGCTCCTACGAGCAGTACTTC
CDR3 protein: CASSSKTGGSYEQYF

V gene: TRBV27
D gene: NA
clone size: NA
J gene: TRBJ1-2
CDR3 DNA: TGTGCCAGCAGATCCAATACACAGGGTGTGGGCTACACCTTC
CDR3 protein: CASRSNTQGVGYTF

V gene: TRBV9
D gene: NA
clone size: NA
J gene: TRBJ1-3
CDR3 DNA: TGTGCCAGCAGCGTAGGCGGTTGGGCTGGAAACACCATATATTTT
CDR3 protein: CASSVGGWAGNTIYF

V gene: TRBV4-2
D gene: NA
clone size: NA
J gene: TRBJ2-5
CDR3 DNA: TGTGCCAGCAGCCAAGATAGAGATAAACCGGAGACCCAGTACTTC
CDR3 protein: CASSQDRDKPETQYF

V gene: TRBV9
D gene: TRBD2
clone size: NA
J gene: TRBJ2-3
CDR3 DNA: TGTGCCAGCAGCGTAGGACAGGGAGGGACTAGCGGGATGAAGCAGTATTTT
CDR3 protein: CASSVGQGGTSGMKQYF

V gene: TRBV6-1
D gene: NA
clone size: NA
J gene: TRBJ1-6
CDR3 DNA: TGTGCCAGCAAGGCAGGGAATAATTCACCCCTCCACTTT
CDR3 protein: CASKAGNNSPLHF

V gene: TRBV7-6
D gene: TRBD2
clone size: once
J gene: TRBJ2-3
CDR3 DNA: TGTGCCAGCAGCGTCACTAGCGGGGGACAAGATACGCAGTATTTT
CDR3 protein: CASSVTSGGQDTQYF

V gene: TRBV10-3
D gene: TRBD1
clone size: NA
J gene: TRBJ2-3
CDR3 DNA: TGTGCCATCAGAGAAGGGGGCTCGTTTACAGATACGCAGTATTTT
CDR3 protein: CAIREGGSFTDTQYF

V gene: TRBV7-8
D gene: TRBD1
clone size: NA
J gene: TRBJ2-1
CDR3 DNA: TGTGCCAGCAGCGCGGGACAGGGTCGTGGTAATGAGCAGTTCTTC
CDR3 protein: CASSAGQGRGNEQFF

V gene: TRBV12-1
D gene: NA
clone size: NA
J gene: TRBJ1-2
CDR3 DNA: TGTGCCAGCAGCTTTGCCCTCCTTGGCTACACCTTC
CDR3 protein: CASSFALLGYTF

V gene: TRBV21-1
D gene: NA
clone size: once
J gene: TRBJ1-6
CDR3 DNA: TGTGCCAGCAGCCCCTTCAGACAGCCCAATTCACCCCTCCACTTT
CDR3 protein: CASSPFRQPNSPLHF

V gene: TRBV18
D gene: TRBD2
clone size: NA
J gene: TRBJ2-3
CDR3 DNA: TGTGCCAGCTCACCTTTACTAGCGGGGGGACCCACAGATACGCAGTATTTT
CDR3 protein: CASSPLLAGGPTDTQYF

V gene: TRBV10-3
D gene: TRBD1
clone size: once
J gene: TRBJ2-7
CDR3 DNA: TGTGCCACACAGGGGGCAAGCTACGAGCAGTACTTC
CDR3 protein: CATQGASYEQYF

V gene: TRBV9
D gene: TRBD1
clone size: NA
J gene: TRBJ2-7
CDR3 DNA: TGTGCCAGCAGCGTAGCTTGGGACAGGAGCCTCTACGAGCAGTACTTC
CDR3 protein: CASSVAWDRSLYEQYF

V gene: TRBV7-6
D gene: NA
clone size: few
J gene: TRBJ2-5
CDR3 DNA: TGTGCCAGCAAGCGGGACACCGGGAATTCAGAGACCCAGTACTTC
CDR3 protein: CASKRDTGNSETQYF

V gene: TRBV21-1
D gene: NA
clone size: NA
J gene: TRBJ1-6
CDR3 DNA: TGTGCCAGCACCAAATCCCCCGGGACAGGGTCTAATTCACCCCTCCACTTT
CDR3 protein: CASTKSPGTGSNSPLHF

V gene: TRBV2
D gene: TRBD2
clone size: NA
J gene: TRBJ2-4
CDR3 DNA: TGTGCCAGCAGTGGGCCTAGCGGGGGCCAGCAATTTGTACTAGCCAAAAACATTCAGTACTTC
CDR3 protein: CASSGPSGGQQFVLAKNIQYF

V gene: TRBV6-1
D gene: TRBD1
clone size: NA
J gene: TRBJ2-6
CDR3 DNA: TGTGCCAGCAGTGGGACAGGGAGAGGTCATGCTGGGGCCAACGTCCTGACTTTC
CDR3 protein: CASSGTGRGHAGANVLTF

V gene: TRBV2
D gene: TRBD1
clone size: NA
J gene: TRBJ1-5
CDR3 DNA: TGTGCCAGCAGTGGTCCCGGGACAGGGACCAATCAGCCCCAGCATTTT
CDR3 protein: CASSGPGTGTNQPQHF

V gene: TRBV27
D gene: TRBD2
clone size: NA
J gene: TRBJ2-2
CDR3 DNA: TGTGCCAGCAGAGGTACTAGCGGGGGTATCGGGGAGCTGTTTTTT
CDR3 protein: CASRGTSGGIGELFF

V gene: TRBV6-5
D gene: TRBD1
clone size: NA
J gene: TRBJ1-2
CDR3 DNA: TGTGCCAGCAGTTCAACAGGGGAAGGGATTCGTGGCTACACCTTC
CDR3 protein: CASSSTGEGIRGYTF

V gene: TRBV4-1
D gene: TRBD1
clone size: NA
J gene: TRBJ2-7
CDR3 DNA: TGCGCCAGCAGCCAAGTCCCCCCTGGGACAGGCTTTACCTACGAGCAGTACTTC
CDR3 protein: CASSQVPPGTGFTYEQYF

V gene: TRBV6-1
D gene: NA
clone size: NA
J gene: TRBJ2-5
CDR3 DNA: TGTGCCAGCAGGACGCGGAGCGGGTTAGGAGAGACCCAGTACTTC
CDR3 protein: CASRTRSGLGETQYF

V gene: TRBV6-5
D gene: NA
clone size: few
J gene: TRBJ2-7
CDR3 DNA: TGTGCCAGCAGTTACGGACAGCCTAACGTCTACGAGCAGTACTTC
CDR3 protein: CASSYGQPNVYEQYF

V gene: TRBV2
D gene: TRBD2
clone size: NA
J gene: TRBJ2-7
CDR3 DNA: TGTGCCAGCAGTCCACCGCGGGGGACTCTGGGTCTCGAGCAGTACTTC
CDR3 protein: CASSPPRGTLGLEQYF

V gene: TRBV6-5
D gene: TRBD1
clone size: NA
J gene: TRBJ1-2
CDR3 DNA: TGTGCCAGCAGTTTCCGGACAGGACCAGGACACTATGGCTACACCTTC
CDR3 protein: CASSFRTGPGHYGYTF

V gene: TRBV7-9
D gene: TRBD1
clone size: NA
J gene: TRBJ2-4
CDR3 DNA: TGTGCCAGCAGCCCTCCCGGGACAGGGTTAAACATTCAGTACTTC
CDR3 protein: CASSPPGTGLNIQYF

V gene: TRBV6-5
D gene: NA
clone size: NA
J gene: TRBJ1-1
CDR3 DNA: TGTGCCAGCAGTTACTCGCGGAACACTGAAGCTTTCTTT
CDR3 protein: CASSYSRNTEAFF

V gene: TRBV7-6
D gene: TRBD1
clone size: NA
J gene: TRBJ1-1
CDR3 DNA: TGTGCCAGCAGCCCGAGGACAGGGGATGGGGCTTTCTTT
CDR3 protein: CASSPRTGDGAFF

V gene: TRBV25-1
D gene: TRBD1
clone size: NA
J gene: TRBJ1-2
CDR3 DNA: TGTGCCAGCAGTTTAACAGGGGTAGGTGGCTACACCTTC
CDR3 protein: CASSLTGVGGYTF

V gene: TRBV5-1
D gene: NA
clone size: once
J gene: TRBJ1-1
CDR3 DNA: TGCGCCAGCAGTCCTCGGGGGGTTGGGAACACTGAAGCTTTCTTT
CDR3 protein: CASSPRGVGNTEAFF

V gene: TRBV4-2
D gene: NA
clone size: NA
J gene: TRBJ2-7
CDR3 DNA: TGTGCCAGCAGCCAAGAGTCGGGGGGCCGTTACGAGCAGTACTTC
CDR3 protein: CASSQESGGRYEQYF

V gene: TRBV27
D gene: TRBD1
clone size: NA
J gene: TRBJ2-5
CDR3 DNA: TGTGCCAGCAGCTACCAGGGGGCCCAAGAGACCCAGTACTTC
CDR3 protein: CASSYQGAQETQYF

V gene: TRBV7-9
D gene: NA
clone size: NA
J gene: TRBJ2-1
CDR3 DNA: TGTGCCAGCAGTTCTGAACCGGCGACTAGGATTGAGCAGTTCTTC
CDR3 protein: CASSSEPATRIEQFF

V gene: TRBV6-5
D gene: NA
clone size: NA
J gene: TRBJ1-3
CDR3 DNA: TGTGCCAGCAGCCGAGGGGGATTAGGAAACACCATATATTTT
CDR3 protein: CASSRGGLGNTIYF

V gene: TRBV6-6
D gene: NA
clone size: NA
J gene: TRBJ1-1
CDR3 DNA: TGTGCCAGCAGTTACATGGCCCAGGAAGCTTTCTTT
CDR3 protein: CASSYMAQEAFF

V gene: TRBV4-1
D gene: TRBD1
clone size: NA
J gene: TRBJ1-5
CDR3 DNA: TGCGCCAGCAGCCAAGATTCCGGAAGGGGGCTAGGGCAGCCCCAGCATTTT
CDR3 protein: CASSQDSGRGLGQPQHF

V gene: TRBV6-6
D gene: NA
clone size: NA
J gene: TRBJ2-7
CDR3 DNA: TGTGCCAGCAGATTGACAGCGAGCTCCTACGAGCAGTACTTC
CDR3 protein: CASRLTASSYEQYF

V gene: TRBV9
D gene: NA
clone size: NA
J gene: TRBJ2-2
CDR3 DNA: TGTGCCAGCAGCGTAGGAGTTTCCGGGGAGCTGTTTTTT
CDR3 protein: CASSVGVSGELFF

V gene: TRBV6-5
D gene: NA
clone size: few
J gene: TRBJ2-5
CDR3 DNA: TGTGCCAGCAGTTCCCCTGCTAGCGCCCAGTACTTC
CDR3 protein: CASSSPASAQYF

V gene: TRBV25-1
D gene: NA
clone size: NA
J gene: TRBJ1-6
CDR3 DNA: TGTGCCAGCAGTGAATTATCGGTCTCACCCCTCCACTTT
CDR3 protein: CASSELSVSPLHF

V gene: TRBV7-9
D gene: TRBD1
clone size: few
J gene: TRBJ1-2
CDR3 DNA: TGTGCCAGCAGCCCCGGGAGACAGGGAGGCTATGGCTACACCTTC
CDR3 protein: CASSPGRQGGYGYTF

V gene: TRBV19
D gene: TRBD1
clone size: NA
J gene: TRBJ1-6
CDR3 DNA: TGTGCCAGTAGTCATAGGCCCCTGGGCGCAGGGGGAACATATAATTCACCCCTCCACTTT
CDR3 protein: CASSHRPLGAGGTYNSPLHF

V gene: TRBV4-1
D gene: TRBD1
clone size: NA
J gene: TRBJ2-7
CDR3 DNA: TGCGCCAGCAGCCAAGAGAGGAAAGGGGGCCTTTACGAGCAGTACTTC
CDR3 protein: CASSQERKGGLYEQYF

V gene: TRBV18
D gene: NA
clone size: NA
J gene: TRBJ1-5
CDR3 DNA: TGTGCCAGCTCACAGCGGGGTTCCCTCAATCAGCCCCAGCATTTT
CDR3 protein: CASSQRGSLNQPQHF

V gene: TRBV5-1
D gene: NA
clone size: NA
J gene: TRBJ1-2
CDR3 DNA: TGCGCCAGCAGCTTGGCCGGGACTGACTATGGCTACACCTTC
CDR3 protein: CASSLAGTDYGYTF

V gene: TRBV2
D gene: TRBD1
clone size: few
J gene: TRBJ1-3
CDR3 DNA: TGTGCCAGCAGTCCCGGGACAGGGTCTGGAAACACCATATATTTT
CDR3 protein: CASSPGTGSGNTIYF

V gene: TRBV5-6
D gene: TRBD1
clone size: NA
J gene: TRBJ1-1
CDR3 DNA: TGTGCCAGCAGCTTGGCGAGGACAGTCACCAGGGGGGACACTGAAGCTTTCTTT
CDR3 protein: CASSLARTVTRGDTEAFF

V gene: TRBV28
D gene: TRBD1
clone size: NA
J gene: TRBJ1-5
CDR3 DNA: TGTGCCAGCAGGGGACAGCGTGGATCGGGTCAGCCCCAGCATTTT
CDR3 protein: CASRGQRGSGQPQHF

V gene: TRBV5-1
D gene: TRBD2
clone size: NA
J gene: TRBJ2-5
CDR3 DNA: TGCGCCAGCAGCCCCGGGACTAGCCAAGAGACCCAGTACTTC
CDR3 protein: CASSPGTSQETQYF

V gene: TRBV19
D gene: NA
clone size: NA
J gene: TRBJ1-4
CDR3 DNA: TGTGCCAGTACCGACCTCACGACTCGACTCAGAGGGGGTAGACTGTTTTTT
CDR3 protein: CASTDLTTRLRGGRLFF

V gene: TRBV2
D gene: TRBD2
clone size: NA
J gene: TRBJ2-7
CDR3 DNA: TGTGCCAGCAGCGGGGGGGACGCCGGGGCGCAGTACTTC
CDR3 protein: CASSGGDAGAQYF

V gene: TRBV4-2
D gene: NA
clone size: NA
J gene: TRBJ1-5
CDR3 DNA: TGTGCCAGCAGCCAAAGCAAGGCAGTGAGGAGTCAGCCCCAGCATTTT
CDR3 protein: CASSQSKAVRSQPQHF

V gene: TRBV7-2
D gene: TRBD1
clone size: NA
J gene: TRBJ1-1
CDR3 DNA: TGTGCCAGCAGCTTAAAGACAGGGATGAACACTGAAGCTTTCTTT
CDR3 protein: CASSLKTGMNTEAFF

V gene: TRBV7-9
D gene: NA
clone size: once
J gene: TRBJ2-6
CDR3 DNA: TGTGCCAGCAGCTCCCCCGGGGGGCCGAGCTCTGGGGCCAACGTCCTGACTTTC
CDR3 protein: CASSSPGGPSSGANVLTF

V gene: TRBV6-1
D gene: TRBD1
clone size: NA
J gene: TRBJ1-4
CDR3 DNA: TGTGCCGGACAGGGAGAAACTGAAAAACTGTTTTTT
CDR3 protein: CAGQGETEKLFF

V gene: TRBV6-1
D gene: NA
clone size: NA
J gene: TRBJ2-2
CDR3 DNA: TGTGCCAGCAGTCAGGAAGCCACCGGGGAGCTGTTTTTT
CDR3 protein: CASSQEATGELFF

V gene: TRBV7-9
D gene: NA
clone size: NA
J gene: TRBJ1-1
CDR3 DNA: TGTGCCAGCAGGGGGGGTGCTGAAGCTTTCTTT
CDR3 protein: CASRGGAEAFF

V gene: TRBV5-1
D gene: NA
clone size: NA
J gene: TRBJ2-3
CDR3 DNA: TGCGCCAGCAGCTGGCAGTCCGAAGATACGCAGTATTTT
CDR3 protein: CASSWQSEDTQYF

V gene: TRBV11-2
D gene: NA
clone size: NA
J gene: TRBJ1-1
CDR3 DNA: TGTGCCAGCAGCTCAGGGGAGATGAACACTGAAGCTTTCTTT
CDR3 protein: CASSSGEMNTEAFF